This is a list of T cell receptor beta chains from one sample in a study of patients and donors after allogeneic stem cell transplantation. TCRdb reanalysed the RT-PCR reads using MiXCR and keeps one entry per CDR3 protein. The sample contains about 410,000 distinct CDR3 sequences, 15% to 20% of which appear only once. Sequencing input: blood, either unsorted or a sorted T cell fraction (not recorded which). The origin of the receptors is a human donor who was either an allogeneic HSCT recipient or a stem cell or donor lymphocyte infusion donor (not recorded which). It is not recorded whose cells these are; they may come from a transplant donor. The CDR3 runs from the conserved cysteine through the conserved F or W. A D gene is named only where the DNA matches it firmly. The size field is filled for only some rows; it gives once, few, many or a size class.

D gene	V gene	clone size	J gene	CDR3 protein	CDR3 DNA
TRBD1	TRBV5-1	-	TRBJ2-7	CASSLGTGTGYYEQYF	TGCGCCAGCAGCTTGGGAACCGGGACAGGGTACTACGAGCAGTACTTC
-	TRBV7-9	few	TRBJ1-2	CASSLGPTVHYGYTF	TGTGCCAGCAGCTTGGGACCTACAGTCCATTATGGCTACACCTTC
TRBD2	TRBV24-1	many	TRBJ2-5	CATSDSGTSGLQETQYF	TGTGCCACCAGTGATTCAGGGACTAGCGGGCTTCAAGAGACCCAGTACTTC
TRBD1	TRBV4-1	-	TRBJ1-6	CASSRDRIPLSPLHF	TGCGCCAGCAGCCGGGACAGGATACCCTTATCACCCCTCCACTTT
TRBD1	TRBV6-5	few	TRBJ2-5	CASSYTRTGKETQYF	TGTGCCAGCAGTTACACCCGGACAGGAAAAGAGACCCAGTACTTC
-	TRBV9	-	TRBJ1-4	CASSVGGLPMPSGLFF	TGTGCCAGCAGCGTAGGAGGTCTCCCCATGCCCAGCGGACTGTTTTTT
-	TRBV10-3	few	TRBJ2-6	CAISEWQPGSGANVLTF	TGTGCCATCAGTGAATGGCAGCCTGGCTCTGGGGCCAACGTCCTGACTTTC
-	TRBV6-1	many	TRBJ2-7	CASSPGSLYEQYF	TGTGCCAGCAGCCCCGGTTCCCTCTACGAGCAGTACTTC
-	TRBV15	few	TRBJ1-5	CATSRDGGQPQHF	TGTGCCACCAGCAGAGATGGGGGACAGCCCCAGCATTTT
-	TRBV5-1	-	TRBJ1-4	CASSSNLGGLGEKLFF	TGCGCCAGCAGCTCCAATTTGGGAGGGCTCGGTGAAAAACTGTTTTTT
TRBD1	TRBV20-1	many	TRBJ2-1	CSAPLPGGHEQFF	TGCAGTGCCCCTCTGCCAGGGGGCCATGAGCAGTTCTTC
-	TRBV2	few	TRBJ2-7	CASTTSSEQYF	TGTGCCAGCACCACTAGTAGCGAGCAGTACTTC
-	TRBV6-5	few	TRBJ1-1	CASSYSNQGRTEAFF	TGTGCCAGCAGTTACTCGAACCAGGGAAGAACTGAAGCTTTCTTT
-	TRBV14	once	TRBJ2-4	CASNSLGIAKNIQYF	TGTGCCAGCAACTCACTGGGCATTGCCAAAAACATTCAGTACTTC
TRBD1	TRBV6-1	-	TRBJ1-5	CASRSTGGLLQPQHF	TGTGCCAGCAGGTCGACAGGGGGTCTGCTACAGCCCCAGCATTTT
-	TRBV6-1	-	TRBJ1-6	CASSDQGKRSPLHF	TGTGCCAGCAGTGACCAGGGGAAGCGATCACCCCTCCACTTT
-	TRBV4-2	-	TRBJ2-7	CASSQEDSVSSSYEQYF	TGTGCCAGCAGCCAAGAAGACTCGGTCTCGAGCTCCTACGAGCAGTACTTC
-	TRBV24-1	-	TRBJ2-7	CATSEHRKPYEQYF	TGTGCCACCAGTGAACACAGGAAACCCTACGAGCAGTACTTC
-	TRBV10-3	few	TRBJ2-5	CAISEGRIARETQYF	TGTGCCATCAGTGAGGGCAGGATCGCCCGGGAGACCCAGTACTTC
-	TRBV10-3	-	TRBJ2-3	CAIRAGWWEAHGQNTDTQYF	TGTGCCATCAGAGCCGGGTGGTGGGAAGCCCATGGACAGAACACAGATACGCAGTATTTT
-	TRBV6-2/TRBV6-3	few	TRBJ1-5	CASSRSDNQPQHF	TGTGCCAGCAGTCGGAGTGACAATCAGCCCCAGCATTTT
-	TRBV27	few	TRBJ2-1	CASSSGGPVNEQFF	TGTGCCAGCAGTTCCGGGGGGCCTGTCAATGAGCAGTTCTTC
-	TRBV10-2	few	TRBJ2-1	CASRDGFESSYNEQFF	TGCGCCAGCAGGGACGGCTTTGAAAGCTCCTACAATGAGCAGTTCTTC
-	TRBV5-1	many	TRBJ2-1	CASSPTDNSYNEQFF	TGCGCCAGCAGCCCGACAGACAACTCCTACAATGAGCAGTTCTTC
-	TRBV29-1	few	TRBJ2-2	CSAVVRSGSFGTGELFF	TGCAGCGCCGTAGTCCGGTCCGGGAGTTTTGGCACCGGGGAGCTGTTTTTT
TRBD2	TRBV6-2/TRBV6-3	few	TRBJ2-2	CASNPQVREGVGELFF	TGTGCCAGCAACCCGCAAGTGCGGGAGGGTGTCGGGGAGCTGTTTTTT
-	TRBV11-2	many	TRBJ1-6	CASSSLFYRGIGNSPLHF	TGTGCCAGCAGCTCTCTTTTCTATAGGGGAATCGGTAATTCACCCCTCCACTTT
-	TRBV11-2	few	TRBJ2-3	CASSLVVPPSTDTQYF	TGTGCCAGCAGCTTAGTCGTCCCCCCAAGCACAGATACGCAGTATTTT
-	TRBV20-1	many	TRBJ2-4	CSGALGASGANIQYF	TGCAGTGGGGCTCTGGGCGCAAGTGGTGCAAACATTCAGTACTTC
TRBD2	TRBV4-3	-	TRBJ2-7	CASSQGLGLAGYEQYF	TGCGCCAGCAGCCAAGGTTTGGGACTAGCGGGGTACGAGCAGTACTTC
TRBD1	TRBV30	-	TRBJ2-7	CAWSIGQAKYEQYF	TGTGCCTGGAGTATTGGACAGGCCAAATACGAGCAGTACTTC
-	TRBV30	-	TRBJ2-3	CAWSVTSMDTQYF	TGTGCCTGGAGTGTAACTAGCATGGATACGCAGTATTTT
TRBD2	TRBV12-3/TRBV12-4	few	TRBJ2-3	CASSRTSGGAGSGDTQYF	TGTGCCAGCAGCCGGACTAGCGGGGGGGCAGGTTCGGGAGATACGCAGTATTTT
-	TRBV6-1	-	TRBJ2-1	CASSERGYEQFF	TGTGCCAGCAGTGAAAGGGGGTATGAGCAGTTCTTC
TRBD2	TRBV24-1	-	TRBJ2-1	CATSDSGLAGPYNEQFF	TGTGCCACCAGTGATTCCGGACTAGCGGGACCCTACAATGAGCAGTTCTTC
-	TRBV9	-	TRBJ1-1	CASSVATGSNTEAFF	TGTGCCAGCAGCGTAGCTACGGGTTCGAACACTGAAGCTTTCTTT
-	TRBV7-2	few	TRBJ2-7	CASSWGLGYEQYF	TGTGCCAGCAGCTGGGGACTCGGCTACGAGCAGTACTTC
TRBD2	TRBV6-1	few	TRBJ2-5	CASSTPTGGRETQYF	TGTGCCAGCAGTACCCCTACGGGAGGACGAGAGACCCAGTACTTC
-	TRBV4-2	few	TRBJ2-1	CASSHPYPNNEQFF	TGTGCCAGCAGCCACCCCTATCCCAACAATGAGCAGTTCTTC
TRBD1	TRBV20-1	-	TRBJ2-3	CSARRTGRVDTQYF	TGCAGTGCTAGAAGGACAGGGCGGGTAGATACGCAGTATTTT
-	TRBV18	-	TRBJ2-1	CASSPPTGGGSYNEQFF	TGTGCCAGCTCACCACCCACCGGTGGAGGGTCCTACAATGAGCAGTTCTTC
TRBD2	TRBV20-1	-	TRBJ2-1	CSAPSRGRNHEQFF	TGCAGTGCTCCCTCTCGCGGGAGGAACCATGAGCAGTTCTTC
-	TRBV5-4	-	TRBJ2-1	CASSLAVGSSYNEQFF	TGTGCCAGCAGCTTGGCCGTCGGGAGTTCCTACAATGAGCAGTTCTTC
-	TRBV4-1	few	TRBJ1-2	CASSLNLPNYGYTF	TGCGCCAGCAGCCTGAACCTTCCAAACTATGGCTACACCTTC
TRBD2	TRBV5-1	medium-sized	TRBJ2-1	CASSLVGTSNNEQFF	TGCGCCAGCAGCTTGGTTGGGACTAGCAACAATGAGCAGTTCTTC
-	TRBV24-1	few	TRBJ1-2	CATSDPNKDGYTF	TGTGCCACCAGTGATCCCAACAAGGATGGCTACACCTTC
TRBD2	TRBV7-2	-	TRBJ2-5	CASSPPGLAGVRETQYF	TGTGCCAGCAGCCCCCCGGGACTAGCGGGAGTACGAGAGACCCAGTACTTC
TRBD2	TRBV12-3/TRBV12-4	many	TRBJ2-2	CASSYGRTGELFF	TGTGCCAGCAGTTACGGGAGGACCGGGGAGCTGTTTTTT
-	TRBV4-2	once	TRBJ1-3	CASSPDSTSGNTIYF	TGTGCCAGCAGCCCCGACAGCACCTCTGGAAACACCATATATTTT
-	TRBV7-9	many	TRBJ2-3	CASSLTGTTSTDTQYF	TGTGCCAGCAGCCTGACAGGGACTACTAGCACAGATACGCAGTATTTT
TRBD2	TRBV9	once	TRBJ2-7	CASSQTSGGETSGRRFKQYF	TGTGCCAGCAGCCAAACGTCGGGCGGTGAGACTAGCGGGAGGCGATTTAAGCAGTACTTC
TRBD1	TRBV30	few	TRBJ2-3	CAWSKGQGGADTQYF	TGTGCCTGGAGTAAGGGACAGGGGGGCGCAGATACGCAGTATTTT
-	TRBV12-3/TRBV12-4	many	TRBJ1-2	CASSILVNYGYTF	TGTGCCAGCAGCATATTAGTTAACTATGGCTACACCTTC
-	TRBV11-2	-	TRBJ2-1	CASSSPGLKSYNEQFF	TGTGCCAGCAGCTCCCCGGGACTGAAATCCTACAATGAGCAGTTCTTC